One and the same sample provided the 15 T cell receptor beta chains below, sequenced in a study of breast tumors, draining lymph nodes, adjacent tissues. TCRdb fed the multiplex PCR reads into MiXCR, producing one record per CDR3 protein. The repertoire holds about 230,000 distinct CDR3 sequences, 32% seen once, with about 1.4% in the top ten. Breast cancer patients provided tissue from their axillary draining lymph nodes. The sequenced sample was axillary lymph node tissue. These receptors all come from a female donor with breast cancer. Some clones in this sample may be carry-over from other donors' samples.

Many counts were recorded for this clonotype. The rearrangement uses TRBV12-3 or TRBV12-4 and TRBJ2-7; D is perhaps TRBD2 (5 bases). V was trimmed by 2 bases and J by 3 bases, leaving 11 bases between them. The CDR3 spans 14 residues. CDR3 protein: CASSLSGLIYEQYF. CDR3 nucleotide sequence: TGTGCCAGCAGTTTATCGGGGTTGATCTACGAGCAGTACTTC.

This clonotype was detected only once. This chain connects TRBV7-9 to TRBJ2-3; 12 bases map to TRBD2. The V gene end was trimmed by 9 bases and the J gene end by 11 bases; junction bases not matched to a gene: 15. The CDR3 contains 15 residues. The germline CDR1 and CDR2 sequences are SEHNR and FQNEAQ (reference sequence). CDR3 sequence (DNA): TGTGCCAGTGGAAGAACTAGCGGGGGGTACAATGAGCAGTATTTT. This encodes CASGRTSGGYNEQYF.

This clonotype was seen many times. The V and J genes are TRBV6-5 and TRBJ2-7, with D possibly being TRBD1 or TRBD2 (6 bases each). This CDR3 comprises 14 residues. The germline CDR1 and CDR2 sequences are MNHEY and SVGAGI. The V end lost 4 bases, the J end lost 3 bases, and 13 bases lay between the germline ends. DNA of the CDR3: TGTGCCAGCAGTTCGCCAGGAGGGGGCTACGAGCAGTACTTC. It specifies CASSSPGGGYEQYF.

This clonotype showed up many times. The chain couples TRBV24-1 to TRBJ2-5; D perhaps matches TRBD1 (5 bases). V was pared by 1 base and J by 4 bases, with 9 bases between. This CDR3 comprises 14 residues. The germline gives CDR1 KGHDR, CDR2 SFDVKD. In DNA, the CDR3 is TGTGCCACCAGTGATTTCGACAGCCCAGAGACCCAGTACTTC. This codes for CATSDFDSPETQYF.

This clonotype was seen only a few times. A read error may explain this, as a much larger clone is one base away. The chain links TRBV7-2 to TRBJ2-1; TRBD2 aligns across 13 bases. This CDR3 has 15 amino acids. In germline, CDR1 is SGHTA, CDR2 FQGNSA. The CDR3 DNA follows: TGTGCCAGCAGCGAGGGACTAGCGGGAAGGAATGAGCAGCTCTTC. Its translation is CASSEGLAGRNEQLF.

The rearrangement joins TRBV19 to TRBJ1-2, with D possibly being TRBD1 (5 bases). This CDR3 spans 12 amino acids. Trimming left V 8 bases short and J 7 bases short, with 14 bases between. Germline V gene lookup returns CDR1 LNHDA and CDR2 SQIVND (reference sequence). CDR3 nucleotides: TGTGCCAGTCCAGGGAGGCAGTTTGGCTACACCTTC. It specifies CASPGRQFGYTF.

This clonotype was counted ten times or more. The V and J genes are TRBV5-8 and TRBJ2-1; TRBD2 aligns across 16 bases. The germline CDR1 and CDR2 sequences are SGHTS and YDEGEE. There are 15 residues in the CDR3. V shed 4 bases and J 9 bases; nucleotides not matched to a gene: 4. The DNA of the CDR3 is TGTGCCAGCAGCACGGGACTAGCGGGAGGGGCTGAGCAGTTCTTC. Its protein is CASSTGLAGGAEQFF. The variable domain in full, completed from reference TRBV5-8 and TRBJ2-1, reads EAGVTQSPTHLIKTRGQQATLRCSPISGHTSVYWYQQALGLGLQFLLWYDEGEERNRGNFPPRFSGRQFPNYSSELNVNALELEDSALYLCASSTGLAGGAEQFFGPGTRLTVL.

This clonotype was counted many times. The gene calls are TRBV7-6 and TRBJ2-2; TRBD2 might be the D (6 bases). The CDR3 has 15 residues. Germline V gene lookup returns CDR1 SGHVS and CDR2 FNYEAQ. V lost 5 bases and J lost 1, with 11 bases in between. The CDR3 nucleotides are TGTGCCAGCAGCCAGGGAGGCCTGAACACCGGGGAGCTGTTTTTT. Translated: CASSQGGLNTGELFF.

As regards this clonotype: This clone may be a read error of a much larger clone one base away. The V gene is TRBV3-1, the J gene TRBJ2-1, with D possibly being TRBD2 (5 bases). Germline values: CDR1 LGHDT, CDR2 YNNKEL (reference sequence). This CDR3 has 14 residues. CDR3 nucleotides: TGTGCCAGCAGCAAGCCGGGATCACCCAATGAGCAGTCCTTC. Translating gives CASSKPGSPNEQSF.

This chain links TRBV20-1 with TRBJ2-5; perhaps D is TRBD1 or TRBD2 (5 bases each). The V end was cut by 3 bases, the J end by 5 bases, with 22 bases between. The CDR3 is 16 residues long. The V gene's germline CDR1 is DFQATT and CDR2 SNEGSKA (reference sequence). The CDR3 loop is CSARAQRQQRRETQYF. Here the CDR3 DNA reads TGCAGTGCTAGGGCACAACGACAGCAGCGGCGGGAGACCCAGTACTTC.

This clonotype came up many times. The rearrangement joins TRBV18 to TRBJ2-5; no firm D call. CDR3 length: 14 residues. Looked up from germline, CDR1 is KGHSH and CDR2 is LQKENI. Trimming left V 0 bases short and J 2 bases short, with 7 bases between. CDR3 bases: TGTGCCAGCTCACCACCGGGCTTACAAGAGACCCAGTACTTC. This codes for CASSPPGLQETQYF.

With regard to this clonotype: Sequence at one end of the junction differs from germline and may be a read error. The CDR3 sequence: CASSHSSLHF. The CDR3 DNA reads TGTGCCAGCAGTCACTCATCCCTCCACTTT. The chain uses TRBV6-7 and TRBJ1-6; D is ambiguous. TRBV6-7 is an ORF for which the function is uncertain. The CDR3 extends over 10 amino acids.

Regarding this clonotype: The CDR3 end shows no conserved phenylalanine or tryptophan, and so a read error is likely. Because the CDR3's place on the DNA is in doubt, the DNA is left out and the CDR3 is given as listed by TCRdb. V and J are TRBV7-2 and TRBJ1-2; no check of the table's D call, TRBD1, against the DNA was made. Ends included, the CDR3 has 15 residues. CDR1 and CDR2 (germline): SGHTA, FQGNSA. This CDR3 is CASSSTGGLYYGYPL.

The rearrangement joins TRBV9 to TRBJ1-1; TRBD1 aligns across 12 bases. The CDR3 has 16 residues. J was trimmed by 4 bases and V by 4 bases; bases with no gene match: 8. The germline CDR1 and CDR2 sequences are SGDLS and YYNGEE. In nucleotides, the CDR3 is TGTGCCAGCAGCCAGGGACAGGGGGCTCTCGGCACTGAAGCTTTCTTT. It translates to CASSQGQGALGTEAFF.

This clonotype showed up many times. V gene TRBV9 combines with J gene TRBJ2-5, with 10 bases that match TRBD2. Germline CDR1 reads SGDLS; CDR2 reads YYNGEE. The CDR3 extends over 14 amino acids. V lost 0 bases, J lost 5 bases, and 1 base stayed unmatched. CDR3 loop: CASSVVAGGETQYF. In nucleotides, the CDR3 is TGTGCCAGCAGCGTAGTAGCGGGAGGTGAGACCCAGTACTTC.